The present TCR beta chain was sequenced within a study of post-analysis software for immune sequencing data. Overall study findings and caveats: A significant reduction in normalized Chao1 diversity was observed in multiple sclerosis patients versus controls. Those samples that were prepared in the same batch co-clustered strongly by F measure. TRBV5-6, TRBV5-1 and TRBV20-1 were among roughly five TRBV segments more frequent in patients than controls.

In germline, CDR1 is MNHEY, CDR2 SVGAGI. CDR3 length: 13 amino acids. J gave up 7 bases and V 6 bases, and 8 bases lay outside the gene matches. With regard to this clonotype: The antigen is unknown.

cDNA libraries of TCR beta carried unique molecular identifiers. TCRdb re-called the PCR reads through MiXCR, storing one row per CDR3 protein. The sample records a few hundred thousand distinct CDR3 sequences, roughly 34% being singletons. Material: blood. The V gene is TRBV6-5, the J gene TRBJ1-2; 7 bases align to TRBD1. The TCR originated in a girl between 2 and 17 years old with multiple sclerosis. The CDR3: CASRDTGAGGYTF. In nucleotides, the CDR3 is TGTGCCAGCAGGGATACAGGGGCTGGTGGCTACACCTTC.